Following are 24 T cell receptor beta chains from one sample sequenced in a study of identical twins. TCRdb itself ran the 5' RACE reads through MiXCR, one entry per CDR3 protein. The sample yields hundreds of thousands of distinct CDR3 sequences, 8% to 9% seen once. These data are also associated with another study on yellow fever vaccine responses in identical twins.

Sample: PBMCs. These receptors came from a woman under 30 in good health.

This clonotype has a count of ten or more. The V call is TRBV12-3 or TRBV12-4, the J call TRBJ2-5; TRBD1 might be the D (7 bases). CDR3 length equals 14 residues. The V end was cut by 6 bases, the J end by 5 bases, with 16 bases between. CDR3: CASSPTGAGETQYF. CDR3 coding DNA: TGTGCCAGCAGCCCTACAGGGGCGGGGGAGACCCAGTACTTC.

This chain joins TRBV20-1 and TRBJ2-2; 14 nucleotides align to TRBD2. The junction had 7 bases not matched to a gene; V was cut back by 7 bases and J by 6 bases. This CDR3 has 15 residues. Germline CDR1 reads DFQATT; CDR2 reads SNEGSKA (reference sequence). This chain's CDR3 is CSGLAGGPEAGELFF. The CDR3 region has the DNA TGCAGTGGACTAGCGGGAGGGCCTGAGGCCGGGGAGCTGTTTTTT.

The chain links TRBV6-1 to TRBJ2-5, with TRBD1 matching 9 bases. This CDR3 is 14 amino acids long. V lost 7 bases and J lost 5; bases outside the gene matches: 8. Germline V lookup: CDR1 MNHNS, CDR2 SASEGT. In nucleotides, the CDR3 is TGTGCCAGCAAAGCACTCGGACAGGGGGAGACCCAGTACTTC. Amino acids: CASKALGQGETQYF.

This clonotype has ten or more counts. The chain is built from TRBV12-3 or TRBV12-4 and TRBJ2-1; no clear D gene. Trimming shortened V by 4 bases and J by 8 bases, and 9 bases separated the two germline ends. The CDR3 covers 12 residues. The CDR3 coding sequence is TGTGCCAGCAGTTGGGATAGTGATGAGCAGTTCTTC. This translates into CASSWDSDEQFF.

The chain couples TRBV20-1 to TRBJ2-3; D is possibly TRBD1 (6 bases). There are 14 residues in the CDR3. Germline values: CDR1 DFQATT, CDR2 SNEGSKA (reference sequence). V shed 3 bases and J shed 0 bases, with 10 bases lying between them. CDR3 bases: TGCAGTGCTAGGAGGACAGAGAGCACAGATACGCAGTATTTT. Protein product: CSARRTESTDTQYF.

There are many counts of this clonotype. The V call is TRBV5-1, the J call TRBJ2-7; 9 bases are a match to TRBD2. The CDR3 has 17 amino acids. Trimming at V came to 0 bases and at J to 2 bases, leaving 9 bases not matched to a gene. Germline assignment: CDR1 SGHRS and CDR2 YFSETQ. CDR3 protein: CASSLAGPSGAPYEQYF. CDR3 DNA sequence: TGCGCCAGCAGCTTGGCAGGTCCTAGCGGGGCACCCTACGAGCAGTACTTC.

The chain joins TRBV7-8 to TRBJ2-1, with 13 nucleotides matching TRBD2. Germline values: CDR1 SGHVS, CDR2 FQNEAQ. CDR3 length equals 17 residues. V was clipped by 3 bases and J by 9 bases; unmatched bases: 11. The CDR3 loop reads CASSFSPGTSGTGEQFF. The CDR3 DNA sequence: TGTGCCAGCAGCTTCTCACCCGGGACTAGCGGGACTGGTGAGCAGTTCTTC. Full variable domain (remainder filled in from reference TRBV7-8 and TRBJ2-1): GAGVSQSPRYKVAKRGQDVALRCDPISGHVSLFWYQQALGQGPEFLTYFQNEAQLDKSGLPSDRFFAERPEGSVSTLKIQRTQQEDSAVYLCASSFSPGTSGTGEQFFGPGTRLTVL.

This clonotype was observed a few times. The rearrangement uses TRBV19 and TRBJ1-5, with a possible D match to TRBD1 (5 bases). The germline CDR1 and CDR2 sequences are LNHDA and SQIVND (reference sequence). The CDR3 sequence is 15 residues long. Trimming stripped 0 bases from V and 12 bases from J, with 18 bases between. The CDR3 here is CASSIDTTGTRVQHF. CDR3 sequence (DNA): TGTGCCAGTAGTATAGACACTACCGGGACGAGAGTCCAGCATTTT.

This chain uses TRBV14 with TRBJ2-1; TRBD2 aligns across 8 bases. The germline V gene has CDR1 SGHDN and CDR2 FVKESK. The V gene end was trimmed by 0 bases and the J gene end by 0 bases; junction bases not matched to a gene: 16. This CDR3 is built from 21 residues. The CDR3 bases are TGTGCCAGCAGCCAAGATAGAGGTCTGCGGGAGGCTCGTGGCTCCTACAATGAGCAGTTCTTC. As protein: CASSQDRGLREARGSYNEQFF.

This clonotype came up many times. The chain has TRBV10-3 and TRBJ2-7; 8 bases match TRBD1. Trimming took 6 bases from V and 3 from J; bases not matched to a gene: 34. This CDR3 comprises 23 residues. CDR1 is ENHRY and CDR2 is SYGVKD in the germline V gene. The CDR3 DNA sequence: TGTGCCATCAGAGAAGAAGCTTCCAAGGAGTGGTGGCCGGGACAGGCCTCTTACTACGAGCAGTACTTC. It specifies CAIREEASKEWWPGQASYYEQYF.

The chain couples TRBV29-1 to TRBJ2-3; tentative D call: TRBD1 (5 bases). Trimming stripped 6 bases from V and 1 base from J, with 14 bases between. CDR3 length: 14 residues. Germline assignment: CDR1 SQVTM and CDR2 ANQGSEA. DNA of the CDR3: TGCAGCGTCTCAGGGCTTCCGGGCACAGATACGCAGTATTTT. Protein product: CSVSGLPGTDTQYF.

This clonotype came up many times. CDR3 bases: TGTGCCACCCAGCTAGCGAGCGGGGAGCTGTTTTTT. It specifies CATQLASGELFF. This chain connects TRBV24-1 to TRBJ2-2, with a tentative D call TRBD2 (6 bases). V was cut by 9 bases and J by 7 bases, with 11 bases left in between. Germline V gene sequence: CDR1 KGHDR, CDR2 SFDVKD. The CDR3 is 12 residues long.

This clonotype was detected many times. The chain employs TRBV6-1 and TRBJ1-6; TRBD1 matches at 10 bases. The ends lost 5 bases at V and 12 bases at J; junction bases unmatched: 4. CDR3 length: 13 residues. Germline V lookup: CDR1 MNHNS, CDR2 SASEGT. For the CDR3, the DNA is TGTGCCAGCAGTCTGGGGACAGGGGAACCCCTCCACTTT. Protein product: CASSLGTGEPLHF.

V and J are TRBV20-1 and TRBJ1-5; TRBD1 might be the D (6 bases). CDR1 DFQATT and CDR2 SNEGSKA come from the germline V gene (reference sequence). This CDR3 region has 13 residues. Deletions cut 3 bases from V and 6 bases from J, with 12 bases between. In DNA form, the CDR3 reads TGCAGTGCTAGTATAGGGGGACGTCAGCCCCAGCATTTT. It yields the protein CSASIGGRQPQHF.

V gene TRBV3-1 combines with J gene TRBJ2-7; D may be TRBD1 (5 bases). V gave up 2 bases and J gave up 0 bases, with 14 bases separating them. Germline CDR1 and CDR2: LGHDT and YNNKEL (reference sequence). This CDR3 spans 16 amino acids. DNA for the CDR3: TGTGCCAGCAGCCAAAGGGGTCCTCGAACCTCCTACGAGCAGTACTTC. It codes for CASSQRGPRTSYEQYF.

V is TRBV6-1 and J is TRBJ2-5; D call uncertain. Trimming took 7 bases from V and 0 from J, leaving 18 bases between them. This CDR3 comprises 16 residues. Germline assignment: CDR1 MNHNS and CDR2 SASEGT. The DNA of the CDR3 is TGTGCCAGCAAGGTCCTGCATACTATATACCAAGAGACCCAGTACTTC. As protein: CASKVLHTIYQETQYF.

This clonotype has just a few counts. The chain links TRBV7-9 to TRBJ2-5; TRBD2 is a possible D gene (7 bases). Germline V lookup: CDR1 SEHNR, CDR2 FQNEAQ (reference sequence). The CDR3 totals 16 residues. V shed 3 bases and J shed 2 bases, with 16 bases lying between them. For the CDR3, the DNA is TGTGCCAGCAGCTTTTGGGGGGCGGGGGATCAAGAGACCCAGTACTTC. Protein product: CASSFWGAGDQETQYF.

The CDR3 sequence is CSAPQGRNQPQHF. CDR3 coding DNA: TGCAGTGCTCCTCAGGGCCGAAATCAGCCCCAGCATTTT. The chain joins TRBV20-1 to TRBJ1-5; D possibly corresponds to TRBD1 (5 bases). CDR1 and CDR2 from the germline V gene are DFQATT and SNEGSKA (reference sequence). CDR3 length: 13 residues. V gave up 5 bases and J gave up 4 bases, with 12 bases separating them.

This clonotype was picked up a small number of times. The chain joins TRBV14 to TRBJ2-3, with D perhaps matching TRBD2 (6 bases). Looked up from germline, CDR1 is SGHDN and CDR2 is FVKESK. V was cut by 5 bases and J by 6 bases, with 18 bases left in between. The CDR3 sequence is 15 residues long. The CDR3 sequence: CASSEKTDYLDTQYF. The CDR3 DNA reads TGTGCCAGCAGCGAGAAAACGGACTATTTGGATACGCAGTATTTT.

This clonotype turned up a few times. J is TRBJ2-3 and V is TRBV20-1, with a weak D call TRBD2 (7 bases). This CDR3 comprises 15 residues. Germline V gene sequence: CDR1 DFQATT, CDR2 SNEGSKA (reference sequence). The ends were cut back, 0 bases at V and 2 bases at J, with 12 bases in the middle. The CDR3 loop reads CSARDHGGPTDTQYF. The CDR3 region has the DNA TGCAGTGCTAGAGACCACGGGGGGCCCACAGATACGCAGTATTTT.

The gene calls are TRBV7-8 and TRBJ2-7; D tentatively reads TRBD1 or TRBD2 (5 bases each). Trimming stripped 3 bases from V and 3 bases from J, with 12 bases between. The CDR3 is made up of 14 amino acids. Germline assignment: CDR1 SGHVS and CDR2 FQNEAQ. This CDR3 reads CASSFGAGSYEQYF. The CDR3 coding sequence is TGTGCCAGCAGCTTCGGGGCGGGCAGCTACGAGCAGTACTTC.

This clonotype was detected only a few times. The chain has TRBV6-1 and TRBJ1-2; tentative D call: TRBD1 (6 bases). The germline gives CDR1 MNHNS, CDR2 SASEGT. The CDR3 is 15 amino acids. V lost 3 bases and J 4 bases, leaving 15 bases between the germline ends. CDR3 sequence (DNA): TGTGCCAGCAGTGAGGACCAGGGGTCCTTCTATGGCTACACCTTC. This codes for CASSEDQGSFYGYTF.

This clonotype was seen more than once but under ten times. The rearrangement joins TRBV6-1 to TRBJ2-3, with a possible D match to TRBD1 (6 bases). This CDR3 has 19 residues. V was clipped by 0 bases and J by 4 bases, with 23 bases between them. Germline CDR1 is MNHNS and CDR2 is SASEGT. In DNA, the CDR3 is TGTGCCAGCAGTGAAGCGGGTGTCTGGGGGCGAATCGGTTCAGATACGCAGTATTTT. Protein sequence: CASSEAGVWGRIGSDTQYF.

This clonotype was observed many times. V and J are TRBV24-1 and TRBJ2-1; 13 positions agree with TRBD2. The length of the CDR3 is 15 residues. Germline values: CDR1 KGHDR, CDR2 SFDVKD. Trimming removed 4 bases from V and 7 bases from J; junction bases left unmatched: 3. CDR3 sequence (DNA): TGTGCCACCAGTGACCAGGGACTAGCGGGAAATGAGCAGTTCTTC. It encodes CATSDQGLAGNEQFF.